The subject of this entry is one T cell receptor (beta chain). This clone appeared once. No antigen is known for it. Base-call qualities are not available, and no considerably larger clone is one nucleotide away. This sample is part of a study of lymphopenia after photon versus proton radiotherapy (dated by TCRdb to 2018 to 2020). Context from the whole study: Photon and proton radiation therapy were compared by the study for their immunological effects in patients with gastrointestinal tumors who developed high-grade lymphopenia. The cohort comprised 20 patients with gastrointestinal tumors who received either photon or proton therapy and then developed lymphopenia. The goal of the study was to describe how the two radiation modalities differ in their effects on the immune system. The paper's findings and limits, for the study overall: After the lymphocyte count nadir, photon-treated repertoires showed oligoclonal expansion, especially of CD8+ Temra cells, which drove the drop in diversity. The survival association was examined only in patients who died, and the authors described better survival with proton therapy as a possibility, not as a demonstrated result. Among patients across the cohort who died, overall survival time showed an inverse correlation with a larger post-nadir drop in TCR diversity. Relative stability during treatment was observed in proton-treated patients, whereas loss of naive T cells and TCR diversity and gain of effector/memory populations were observed in photon-treated patients.

To prepare the library, the immunoSEQ multiplex PCR assay was applied. T cell repertoires were profiled by deep sequencing of rearranged TCR beta loci, alongside multiparametric flow cytometry. The source is immuneACCESS, and TCRdb retained only in-frame sequences with V and J called. Part of the clones is not carried over; for the studies checked, unresolved V genes explain less than half of this, and the remainder is unexplained. Within this sample are 25,000 to 30,000 clones, with approximately 87% of them counted one time only. Roughly 50% of the sample lies in the top ten. CDR1 is given as SGHNT and CDR2 as YYREEE, both from the germline V gene (reference sequence). The CDR3, from cysteine to phenylalanine, totals 12 residues. Here the CDR3 DNA is all that survives: 36 bases in frame from base 1.

The rearrangement joined TRBV5-4 to TRBJ2-5; TRBD1 is a weak D gene call, 5 bases matching. The DNA end is a closer match to TRBJ2-7, so the J assignment may be wrong. The starting material was peripheral blood, obtained from a patient treated with proton-based radiotherapy. This TCR was sampled from a woman aged 60 to 75 with cholangiocarcinoma. Some clones in this sample may be carry-over from other donors' samples. The CDR3: CASSSDRYEQYF. The DNA reads as follows: TGTGCCAGCAGCTCCGACAGATACGAGCAGTACTTC.